These 18 T cell receptor beta chains were all obtained from the same sample, sequenced in a study of T cells of healthy individuals. From the 5' RACE reads, TCRdb called clonotypes with MiXCR, one entry per CDR3 protein. The repertoire consists of approximately 52,000 distinct CDR3 sequences, with around 15% occurring once and the leading ten covering 16%. All receptors derive from a human donor in good health.

The chain joins TRBV24-1 to TRBJ2-1, with 13 bases lining up with TRBD2. J gave up 6 bases and V 3 bases, and 4 bases lay outside the gene matches. The germline gives CDR1 KGHDR, CDR2 SFDVKD. This CDR3 region has 16 residues. In DNA, the CDR3 is TGTGCCACCAGTGATACCGGACTAGCGGGAGTCAATGAGCAGTTCTTC. Translation gives CATSDTGLAGVNEQFF.

This clonotype was picked up a small number of times. The rearrangement links TRBV6-1 to TRBJ2-7, with 7 bases matching TRBD2. The length of the CDR3 is 16 residues. V shed 1 base and J 1 base; nucleotides not matched to a gene: 7. Germline V gives CDR1 MNHNS, CDR2 SASEGT. This CDR3 reads CASSEEPGLNSYEQYF. In nucleotides, the CDR3 is TGTGCCAGCAGTGAAGAACCGGGACTAAATTCCTACGAGCAGTACTTC.

V gene TRBV11-2 combines with J gene TRBJ2-7; D remains unclear. V dropped 4 bases and J dropped 2 bases, with 15 bases sitting between them. Per the germline V gene, CDR1 is SGHAT and CDR2 is FQNNGV. The CDR3 loop spans 15 amino acids. CDR3 sequence reads: CASSSQGIHTYEQYF. The CDR3 region has the DNA TGTGCCAGCAGCTCCCAAGGGATTCACACCTACGAGCAGTACTTC.

CDR3 sequence (DNA): TGTGCCAGCACGACTACCTCGAACACCGGGGAGCTGTTTTTT. It encodes CASTTTSNTGELFF. V and J are TRBV7-2 and TRBJ2-2; D may be TRBD2 (5 bases). CDR3 length: 14 residues. Trimming cost V 7 bases and J 0 bases, with 9 bases left between them. Germline V CDR1 and CDR2: SGHTA, FQGNSA.

This clonotype was detected ten times or more. The V gene is TRBV10-3, the J gene TRBJ1-3, with D unresolved. The CDR3 contains 15 residues. CDR1 ENHRY and CDR2 SYGVKD come from the germline V gene. Trimming took off 7 bases at V and 0 bases at J, with 13 bases between the two ends. The CDR3 region is CAIKLSGISGNTIYF. For the CDR3, the DNA is TGTGCCATCAAGCTTTCCGGAATCTCTGGAAACACCATATATTTT.

The DNA for the CDR3 is TGTGCCAGCAGTTTAGGGGGCCCAGATACGCAGTATTTT. This encodes CASSLGGPDTQYF. The rearrangement links TRBV27 to TRBJ2-3, with D maybe TRBD1 (6 bases). Germline assignment: CDR1 MNHEY and CDR2 SMNVEV (reference sequence). Trimming pared 2 bases from V and 4 bases from J, leaving 7 bases between. This CDR3 is 13 amino acids long.

This chain joins TRBV25-1 and TRBJ1-1; D possibly corresponds to TRBD1 (5 bases). The CDR3 is 13 residues long. Germline V CDR1 and CDR2: MGHDK, SYGVNS. V shed 5 bases and J shed 7 bases, with 14 bases lying between them. CDR3 in DNA: TGTGCCAGCAGTTTGCCGGGGCTGAATGAAGCTTTCTTT. Encoded protein: CASSLPGLNEAFF.

This clonotype appeared many times. The chain carries TRBV2 and TRBJ2-2, with D possibly matching TRBD2 (5 bases). V dropped 5 bases and J dropped 5 bases, with 9 bases sitting between them. CDR1 SNHLY and CDR2 FYNNEI come from the germline V gene. The CDR3 is 13 amino acids. Here the CDR3 DNA reads TGTGCCAGCAGTCCACGGGGTACCGGGGAGCTGTTTTTT. Translation gives CASSPRGTGELFF.

This clonotype was detected many times. V is TRBV6-5 and J is TRBJ1-2; 12 bases fit TRBD1. Germline trimming cut 5 bases from V and 4 bases from J; bases unmatched to any gene: 8. The CDR3 totals 16 residues. Germline V gene sequence: CDR1 MNHEY, CDR2 SVGAGI. The CDR3 nucleotides are TGTGCCAGCAGTCCACACGGGACAGGGGGCATCTATGGCTACACCTTC. It yields the protein CASSPHGTGGIYGYTF.

This clonotype occurred many times. This sequence joins TRBV5-4 and TRBJ2-7; TRBD1 matches at 10 bases. This CDR3 spans 16 amino acids. Germline V gene sequence: CDR1 SGHNT, CDR2 YYREEE (reference sequence). Germline trimming cut 1 base from V and 3 bases from J; bases unmatched to any gene: 7. This CDR3 is CASSLSDRGRSYEQYF. In DNA form, the CDR3 reads TGTGCCAGCAGCTTGTCTGACAGGGGGCGAAGCTACGAGCAGTACTTC.

This clonotype was seen at least ten times. The genes are TRBV29-1 and TRBJ1-2; D gene uncertain. CDR1 is SQVTM, CDR2 ANQGSEA, per germline. Trimming removed 4 bases at V and 3 bases at J, with 9 bases between. The CDR3 length is 12 residues. The CDR3 protein is CSVGSGDYGYTF. The CDR3 DNA reads TGCAGCGTTGGCTCCGGGGACTATGGCTACACCTTC.

This clonotype was observed a handful of times. The CDR3 DNA follows: TGTGCCAGCAGCGTGGGGCTCCGGGACACTAACAATGAGCAGTTCTTC. Encoded protein: CASSVGLRDTNNEQFF. The chain recombines TRBV9 with TRBJ2-1; D is perhaps TRBD1 (6 bases). In germline, CDR1 is SGDLS, CDR2 YYNGEE. The ends were cut back, 2 bases at V and 5 bases at J, with 17 bases in the middle. The CDR3 extends over 16 amino acids.

This clonotype has only a few counts. The V and J genes are TRBV5-6 and TRBJ1-2; no clear D. Germline CDR1 is SGHDT and CDR2 is YYEEEE. The CDR3 length is 15 residues. V shed 2 bases and J shed 7 bases, with 18 bases lying between them. CDR3 amino acids: CASSFGSSSYGGYTF. The CDR3 bases are TGTGCCAGCAGCTTCGGGTCTTCTTCCTATGGTGGCTACACCTTC.

This clonotype was recorded a few times. This chain links TRBV20-1 with TRBJ2-3; D gene ambiguous. V was trimmed by 7 bases and J by 0 bases, leaving 14 bases between them. Germline V lookup: CDR1 DFQATT, CDR2 SNEGSKA (reference sequence). This CDR3 is built from 14 residues. CDR3 in DNA: TGCAGTGTTTTGCCTAGGATCAGCACAGATACGCAGTATTTT. It codes for CSVLPRISTDTQYF.

This clonotype was recorded at least ten times. Here the CDR3 DNA reads TGCAGTGCTGGAAGATGGGACAGTCCGGATTCACCCCTCCACTTT. Its translation: CSAGRWDSPDSPLHF. J is TRBJ1-6 and V is TRBV20-1; 7 nucleotides match TRBD1. CDR1 is DFQATT and CDR2 is SNEGSKA in the germline V gene (reference sequence). This CDR3 comprises 15 residues. V lost 5 bases, J lost 8 bases, and 12 bases stayed unmatched.

A word on this clonotype: A much larger clone differs from this one at a single base, so this may be a read error. The chain employs TRBV7-2 and TRBJ2-5; D assignment may be TRBD1 or TRBD2 (5 bases each). There are 13 residues in the CDR3. CDR1 SGHTA and CDR2 FQGNSA come from the germline V gene. As DNA, the CDR3 is TGTGCCAGGAGCTGGGGACCTCAAGAGACCCAGTACTTC. This codes for CARSWGPQETQYF.

This clonotype has a handful of counts. V is TRBV5-1 and J is TRBJ1-1; D remains unclear. V was trimmed by 0 bases and J by 1 base, leaving 10 bases between them. The CDR3 runs to 15 residues. Germline loops: CDR1 SGHRS, CDR2 YFSETQ. This CDR3 reads CASSLAGVGNTEAFF. The CDR3 region has the DNA TGCGCCAGCAGCTTGGCCGGGGTCGGGAACACTGAAGCTTTCTTT.

By sample fraction, this clonotype is medium-sized. The chain combines TRBV7-2 with TRBJ1-1; D is uncertain. The ends were cut back, 5 bases at V and 1 base at J, with 2 bases in the middle. CDR1 is SGHTA, CDR2 FQGNSA, per germline. The CDR3 runs to 11 residues. The CDR3 reads CASSENTEAFF. The CDR3 DNA reads as TGTGCCAGCAGCGAGAACACTGAAGCTTTCTTT.